The 4 T cell receptor beta chains below come from one sample, sequenced in a study of glioma-infiltrating T cells. TCR alpha and beta CDR3 regions were amplified from RNA using iRepertoire nested multiplex PCR. TCRdb fed the multiplex PCR reads into MiXCR, producing one record per CDR3 protein. The sample lists a few hundred thousand distinct CDR3 sequences; 41% were seen once. Sequencing used glioma tissue, nonneoplastic brain tissue, or PBMCs (not recorded which). Every receptor here comes from a human donor with low-grade glioma or glioblastoma, undergoing nonglioma brain surgery, or in good health (not recorded which).

This clonotype occurred a few times. The chain carries TRBV4-2 and TRBJ2-1; TRBD2 aligns across 13 bases. The CDR3 sequence is 17 residues long. The V segment lost 3 bases and the J segment 2 bases; nucleotides outside the gene matches: 4. From germline, CDR1 is LGHNA and CDR2 YNFKEQ. CDR3 nucleotide sequence: TGTGCCAGCAGCCATACTGGGACTAGCGGGACCTACAATGAGCAGTTCTTC. As protein: CASSHTGTSGTYNEQFF.

The genes are TRBV3-1 and TRBJ1-2, with D maybe TRBD1 (6 bases). V lost 0 bases and J lost 10, with 18 bases in between. The V gene's germline CDR1 is LGHDT and CDR2 YNNKEL (reference sequence). This CDR3 has 15 residues. CDR3 nucleotide sequence: TGTGCCAGCAGCCAAGACGGCCGACAGGCATATAACTACACCTTC. The encoded protein is CASSQDGRQAYNYTF. Variable domain in full (rest from reference TRBV3-1 and TRBJ1-2): DTAVSQTPKYLVTQMGNDKSIKCEQNLGHDTMYWYKQDSKKFLKIMFSYNNKELIINETVPNRFSPKSPDKAHLNLHINSLELGDSAVYFCASSQDGRQAYNYTFGSGTRLTVV.

A remark on this clonotype: This may stem from a read error, because a much larger clone lies one nucleotide away. The genes are TRBV28 and TRBJ1-1; D unclear. V lost 9 bases, J lost 6 bases, and 11 bases lay in between. The CDR3 runs to 11 residues. CDR1 and CDR2 from the germline V gene are MDHEN and SYDVKM. CDR3 bases: TGTGCCAGAAGTCATCATCCTGAAGCTTTCTTT. This codes for CARSHHPEAFF.

This clonotype was seen ten or more times. The junction shows a germline mismatch at one end, possibly a read error. In DNA, the CDR3 is TGCAGTGCCAGAGGGGGTAACTCCTACAATGAGCAGTTCTTC. Its protein is CSARGGNSYNEQFF. The J gene is TRBJ2-1, the V gene TRBV20-1; tentative D call: TRBD1 (6 bases). Germline V lookup: CDR1 DFQATT, CDR2 SNEGSKA (reference sequence). There are 14 residues in the CDR3.